This is a list of T cell receptor beta chains from one sample in a study of T cells in Graves' hyperthyroidism and ophthalmopathy. TCRdb processed the multiplex PCR reads anew with MiXCR; each CDR3 protein has one entry. The sample has more than 300,000 distinct CDR3 sequences; approximately 13% are singletons. Sequenced: blood. These receptor sequences come from a woman under 30 with Graves' hyperthyroidism. The CDR3 runs from the conserved cysteine through the conserved F or W. A D gene is named only where the DNA matches it firmly. Size tells how often a clone was seen (once, few, many) or the class of an expanded clone, and some rows leave it out.

v_call,j_call,clone_size,d_call,cdr3_aa,cdr3_nt
TRBV7-8,TRBJ2-1,many,TRBD2,CASSLVSGDYNEQFF,TGTGCCAGCAGCTTAGTTAGCGGGGATTACAATGAGCAGTTCTTC
TRBV19,TRBJ2-1,few,TRBD2,CATSLTFGTTEQFF,TGTGCCACCAGCCTAACTTTCGGGACTACCGAGCAGTTCTTC
TRBV13,TRBJ2-1,many,TRBD2,CASSLAWRGDSYNEQFF,TGTGCCAGCAGCTTGGCCTGGCGGGGGGACTCCTACAATGAGCAGTTCTTC
TRBV7-3,TRBJ2-3,many,TRBD1,CASSPQGVSTDTQYF,TGTGCCAGCAGTCCTCAGGGGGTGAGCACAGATACGCAGTATTTT
TRBV4-1,TRBJ1-2,.,.,CASSQARNVVRGPSNYGYTF,TGCGCCAGCAGCCAAGCACGGAACGTTGTGAGGGGACCGTCTAACTATGGCTACACCTTC
TRBV12-3/TRBV12-4,TRBJ1-5,many,.,CASSFPAGLNQPQHF,TGTGCCAGCAGTTTCCCTGCAGGGCTTAATCAGCCCCAGCATTTT
TRBV5-5,TRBJ2-2,many,.,CASSRATFSTGELFF,TGTGCCAGCAGCCGAGCAACCTTCAGCACCGGGGAGCTGTTTTTT
TRBV9,TRBJ1-5,few,.,CASSVGTAAPGEPQHF,TGTGCCAGCAGCGTGGGTACAGCGGCGCCCGGAGAGCCCCAGCATTTT
TRBV28,TRBJ1-3,many,.,CASSPWRAGNTIYF,TGTGCCAGCAGCCCCTGGAGGGCCGGAAACACCATATATTTT
TRBV4-3,TRBJ2-5,many,.,CASSQEGRLEYF,TGCGCCAGCAGCCAAGAAGGAAGGCTGGAGTACTTC
TRBV27,TRBJ2-1,many,.,CASKGSSSYNEQFF,TGTGCCAGCAAGGGGAGCAGCTCCTACAATGAGCAGTTCTTC
TRBV4-3,TRBJ1-2,many,.,CASSQDPAIDYGYTF,TGCGCCAGCAGCCAAGACCCCGCGATAGACTATGGCTACACCTTC
TRBV12-3/TRBV12-4,TRBJ2-7,many,TRBD1,CASSSGTGGYYEQYF,TGTGCCAGCAGTTCAGGGACAGGGGGCTACTACGAGCAGTACTTC
TRBV24-1,TRBJ2-7,many,TRBD2,CATSDLTSGRYEQYF,TGTGCCACCAGTGATTTAACTAGCGGGCGCTACGAGCAGTACTTC
TRBV3-1,TRBJ2-7,many,.,CASRPGSGNEQYF,TGTGCCAGCAGACCGGGGTCCGGAAACGAGCAGTACTTC